A single sample is the source of the 6 T cell receptor beta chains below, sequenced in a study of cytomegalovirus exposure and HLA in healthy donors. The primer mix had 60 Vbeta and 13 Jbeta primers. The repertoire was sequenced with immunoSEQ multiplex PCR; TCRdb's copy has only in-frame clones and lacks some. This repertoire comprises about 160,000 clones; its ten largest clones make up about 2%. Source material: PBMCs. These TCRs come from a man in his thirties or forties in good health and CMV-seronegative.

The chain combines TRBV5-1 with TRBJ2-1; 8 bases agree with TRBD2. CDR3 length: 15 residues. V trimming: 4 bases; J trimming: 3 bases; junction bases outside the gene matches: 6. The germline V gene encodes CDR1 SGHRS and CDR2 YFSETQ. CDR3: CASSQLAVDYNEQFF. As DNA, the CDR3 is TGCGCCAGCAGCCAACTAGCGGTCGACTACAATGAGCAGTTCTTC.

The chain joins TRBV5-1 to TRBJ2-5, with 7 nucleotides matching TRBD1. The CDR3 runs to 15 residues. CDR1 SGHRS and CDR2 YFSETQ come from the germline V gene. V was pared by 0 bases and J by 5 bases, with 7 bases of the junction left unmatched. The CDR3 nucleotides read TGCGCCAGCAGCTTGGTGGGACAGAGTTTCGAGACCCAGTACTTC. It is translated as CASSLVGQSFETQYF.

The rearrangement uses TRBV2 and TRBJ2-1; 13 nucleotides align to TRBD2. Germline V CDR1 and CDR2: SNHLY, FYNNEI. This CDR3 spans 16 amino acids. J gave up 11 bases and V 7 bases, and 14 bases lay outside the gene matches. CDR3 in amino acids: CASIGLAGAYRAQQFF. For the CDR3, the DNA is TGTGCCAGCATTGGACTAGCGGGAGCCTATAGGGCACAGCAGTTCTTC.

This CDR3 is CSVEASGSSYNEQFF. Here the CDR3 DNA reads TGCAGCGTTGAGGCTAGCGGGAGTTCCTACAATGAGCAGTTCTTC. The genes are TRBV29-1 and TRBJ2-1; 10 bases agree with TRBD2. CDR3 length: 15 amino acids. Looked up from germline, CDR1 is SQVTM and CDR2 is ANQGSEA. The junction had 3 bases not matched to a gene; V was cut back by 3 bases and J by 1 base.

The chain links TRBV6-5 to TRBJ1-5; 7 nucleotides agree with TRBD1. J gave up 6 bases and V 7 bases, and 9 bases lay outside the gene matches. CDR3 length: 14 residues. The V gene's germline CDR1 is MNHEY and CDR2 SVGAGI. This CDR3 reads CASNQGGLGQPQHF. CDR3 DNA sequence: TGTGCCAGCAACCAAGGGGGCTTGGGTCAGCCCCAGCATTTT.

J is TRBJ2-2 and V is TRBV7-9, with a tentative D call TRBD2 (6 bases). The CDR3 is made up of 15 amino acids. The V and J ends lost 5 bases and 4 bases respectively, with 14 bases between them. In germline, CDR1 is SEHNR, CDR2 FQNEAQ (reference sequence). This chain's CDR3 is CASSPLATLTGELFF. CDR3 DNA sequence: TGTGCCAGCAGCCCACTAGCAACTCTCACCGGGGAGCTGTTTTTT.